The present TCR beta chain was sequenced within a study of response to subunit inactivated influenza vaccine. Study-level findings and limits: New T cells are recruited in small numbers by each seasonal influenza vaccination, according to the authors' suggestion.

This clonotype was recorded a few times. The antigen remains undetermined. TCRdb used MiXCR to reprocess the RT-PCR reads, holding one entry per CDR3 protein. The sample has a few hundred thousand distinct CDR3 sequences, about 14% seen once. Germline V gives CDR1 SGDLS, CDR2 YYNGEE. The J segment lost 5 bases and the V segment lost 2 bases, leaving 7 bases of the junction unmatched. The CDR3 runs to 16 residues. Sequences were derived from PBMCs from blood, sampled about 11 days after vaccination. This rearrangement joins TRBV9 to TRBJ2-3; 11 positions match TRBD2. The TCR was taken from a man aged 50 to 59 who received an inactivated influenza vaccine. The CDR3 sequence is CASSVSSGGAGDTQYF. DNA of the CDR3: TGTGCCAGCAGCGTTAGTAGCGGGGGGGCGGGAGATACGCAGTATTTT.